These T cell receptor beta chains were read from a single sample in a study of blood T cell repertoires in COVID-19. Repertoires were generated with immunoSEQ multiplex PCR, while TCRdb's copy carries only in-frame clones and drops some. The data hold a few hundred thousand clones, with 80% to 90% observed a single time. The source material was PBMCs or T cells enriched from blood (not recorded which). These receptors were collected from a woman in her 50s who had been exposed to COVID-19. CDR3s include the opening cysteine and the closing phenylalanine or tryptophan. The D gene is left open where the match is weak. Expanded clones get a size class; other rows say once, few or many, or leave the size out.

CDR3aa	v_gene	j_gene	d_gene	abundance
CASTSAGANVLTF	TRBV2	TRBJ2-6	NA	NA
CAIGGAGHGSYEQYF	TRBV10-3	TRBJ2-7	NA	NA
CASSMTSGVEQFF	TRBV19	TRBJ2-1	TRBD2	once
CASSPWQGDEKLFF	TRBV18	TRBJ1-4	NA	NA
CASSMSRGTTNTGELFF	TRBV19	TRBJ2-2	TRBD2	once
CASNRAVGYGYTF	TRBV2	TRBJ1-2	NA	NA
CASSAGSSGNTIYF	TRBV4-1	TRBJ1-3	NA	NA
CASRLTGGKETQYF	TRBV27	TRBJ2-5	TRBD1	NA
CASSVTSGNHEQYF	TRBV9	TRBJ2-7	NA	NA
CASSTGTTLSDTQYF	TRBV4-3	TRBJ2-3	TRBD2	NA
CASSPLMTLATPTDTQYF	TRBV7-9	TRBJ2-3	NA	NA
CASSIRGNNQPQHF	TRBV19	TRBJ1-5	NA	few
CATSDPSTGDQPQHF	TRBV24-1	TRBJ1-5	TRBD1	NA
CASSIESTGKGYGYTF	TRBV19	TRBJ1-2	NA	NA
CASSRKRPSGTGRPWGYTF	TRBV6-6	TRBJ1-2	TRBD1	NA
CASGAGGPTNEKLFF	TRBV3-1/TRBV3-2	TRBJ1-4	NA	few
CATSDLWRGNEQFF	TRBV24-1	TRBJ2-1	NA	few
CASSSHLLPSGGDHTGELFF	TRBV7-8	TRBJ2-2	TRBD2	many
CASSRDTIYGYTF	TRBV25-1	TRBJ1-2	NA	NA
CASSLGGGRTDTQYF	TRBV11-3	TRBJ2-3	NA	NA
CASSPDSTELFF	TRBV7-2	TRBJ1-4	NA	NA
CATSRDLTSGRNEQFF	TRBV15	TRBJ2-1	TRBD2	NA
CASSEVSGRSPLHF	TRBV10-2	TRBJ1-6	NA	NA
CASSPFLTGEAFF	TRBV3-1/TRBV3-2	TRBJ1-1	TRBD1	NA
CASSKGTENYGYTF	TRBV7-2	TRBJ1-2	TRBD1	NA
CASSSSGGLYNEQFF	TRBV5-4	TRBJ2-1	TRBD2	NA
CASSQDFKATQYF	TRBV14	TRBJ2-5	NA	once
CASSSRLQGGGCQPQHF	TRBV5-1	TRBJ1-5	TRBD1	NA
CATSLGQAGAFF	TRBV15	TRBJ1-1	TRBD1	NA
CASSYLTGATEAFF	TRBV28	TRBJ1-1	NA	NA
CASSVRGQGYGYTF	TRBV9	TRBJ1-2	TRBD1	NA
CASRPTGGTGELFF	TRBV11-2	TRBJ2-2	TRBD1	NA
CASSSREGAAFDYTF	TRBV9	TRBJ1-2	TRBD1	NA
CASSLTSGGWNEQFF	TRBV6-4	TRBJ2-1	TRBD2	NA
CASTRTVNTEAFF	TRBV12-3/TRBV12-4	TRBJ1-1	NA	NA
CASSLTGVTEAFF	TRBV27	TRBJ1-1	TRBD1	once
CASSRQGSTNEKLFF	TRBV19	TRBJ1-4	TRBD1	NA
CASAAGGVDTQYF	TRBV19	TRBJ2-3	TRBD2	NA
CATRDRGGTNEKLFF	TRBV6-5	TRBJ1-4	TRBD1	NA
CASSPISRGENTEAFF	TRBV18	TRBJ1-1	NA	once
CASSLVGGATTNEKLFF	TRBV28	TRBJ1-4	NA	few
CAISGARGGNTEAFF	TRBV10-3	TRBJ1-1	NA	NA
CASSHRGGARTDTQYF	TRBV3-1/TRBV3-2	TRBJ2-3	NA	NA
CSVGSGLSNEQFF	TRBV29-1	TRBJ2-1	NA	NA
CASSQDRGFSYNEQFF	TRBV4-1	TRBJ2-1	NA	few
CASTLLGRDTQYF	TRBV12-3/TRBV12-4	TRBJ2-3	NA	NA
CASSYPQGEGNQPQHF	TRBV6-6	TRBJ1-5	TRBD1	NA
CASSQAGKGYGYTF	TRBV4-2	TRBJ1-2	NA	NA
CASSFERGGAFF	TRBV11-2	TRBJ1-1	NA	NA
CAFASGNTIYF	TRBV30	TRBJ1-3	NA	NA
CASSLGGSNQPQHF	TRBV5-4	TRBJ1-5	NA	NA
CASRTGGSSNQPQHF	TRBV19	TRBJ1-5	TRBD1	NA
CASSLDRAASYNSPLHF	TRBV28	TRBJ1-6	TRBD1	NA
CASSSSGNTGELFF	TRBV5-4	TRBJ2-2	NA	NA
CSVGGQRAYEQYF	TRBV29-1	TRBJ2-7	NA	NA